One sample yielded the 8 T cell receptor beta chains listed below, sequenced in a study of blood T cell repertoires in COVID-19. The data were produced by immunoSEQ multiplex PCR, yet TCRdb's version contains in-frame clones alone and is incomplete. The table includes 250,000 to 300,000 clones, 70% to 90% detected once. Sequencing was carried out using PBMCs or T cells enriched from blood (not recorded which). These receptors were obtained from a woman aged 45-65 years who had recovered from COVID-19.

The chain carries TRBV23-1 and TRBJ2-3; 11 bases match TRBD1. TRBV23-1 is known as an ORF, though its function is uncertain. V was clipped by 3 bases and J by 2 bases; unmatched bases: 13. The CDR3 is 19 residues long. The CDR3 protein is CASSQKDRGLSVITDTQYF. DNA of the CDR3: TGCGCCAGCAGTCAGAAGGACAGGGGGCTATCTGTCATCACAGATACGCAGTATTTT.

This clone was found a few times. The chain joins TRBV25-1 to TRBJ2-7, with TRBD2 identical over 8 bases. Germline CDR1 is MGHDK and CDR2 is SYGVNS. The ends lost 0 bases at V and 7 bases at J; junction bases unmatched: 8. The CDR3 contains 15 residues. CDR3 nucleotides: TGTGCCAGCAGTGAATATGGCGGGAGGTCGAGTGAGCAGTACTTC. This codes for CASSEYGGRSSEQYF.

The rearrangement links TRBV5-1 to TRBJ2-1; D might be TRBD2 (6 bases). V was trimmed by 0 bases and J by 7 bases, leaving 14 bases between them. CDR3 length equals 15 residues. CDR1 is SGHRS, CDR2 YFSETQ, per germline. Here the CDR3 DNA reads TGCGCCAGCAGCTTGGTCGCGGGACTCGAAAATGAGCAGTTCTTC. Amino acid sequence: CASSLVAGLENEQFF.

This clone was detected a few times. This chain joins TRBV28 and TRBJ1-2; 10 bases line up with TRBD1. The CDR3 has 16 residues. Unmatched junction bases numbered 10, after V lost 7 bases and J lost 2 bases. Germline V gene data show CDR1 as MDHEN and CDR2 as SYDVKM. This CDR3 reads CASIMTGTGVNYGYTF. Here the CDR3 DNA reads TGTGCCAGCATTATGACAGGGACAGGGGTGAACTATGGCTACACCTTC.

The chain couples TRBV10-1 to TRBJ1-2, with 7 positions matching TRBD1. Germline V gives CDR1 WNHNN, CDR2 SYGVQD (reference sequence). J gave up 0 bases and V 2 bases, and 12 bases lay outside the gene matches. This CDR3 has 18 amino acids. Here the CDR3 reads CASSEVRQGEVSNYGYTF. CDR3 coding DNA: TGCGCCAGCAGTGAGGTCCGACAGGGAGAGGTTTCTAACTATGGCTACACCTTC.

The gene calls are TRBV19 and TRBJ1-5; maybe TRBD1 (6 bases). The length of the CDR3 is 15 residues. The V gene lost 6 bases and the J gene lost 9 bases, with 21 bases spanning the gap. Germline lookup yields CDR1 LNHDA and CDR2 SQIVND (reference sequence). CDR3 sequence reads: CASRAPGAGARPQHF. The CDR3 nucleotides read TGTGCCAGTAGGGCCCCCGGGGCAGGGGCACGGCCCCAGCATTTT.

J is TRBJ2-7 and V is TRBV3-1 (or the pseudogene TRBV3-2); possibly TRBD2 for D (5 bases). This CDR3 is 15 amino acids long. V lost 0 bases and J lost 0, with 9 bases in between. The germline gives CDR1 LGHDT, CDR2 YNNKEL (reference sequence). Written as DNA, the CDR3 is TGTGCCAGCAGCCAAGATCACGAGGGCTCCTACGAGCAGTACTTC. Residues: CASSQDHEGSYEQYF.

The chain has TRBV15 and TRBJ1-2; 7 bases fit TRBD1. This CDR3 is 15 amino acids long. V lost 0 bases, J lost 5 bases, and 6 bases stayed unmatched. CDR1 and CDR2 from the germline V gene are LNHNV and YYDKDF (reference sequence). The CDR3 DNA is TGTGCCACCAGCAGAGATATCGGGACAGTTTATGGCTACACCTTC. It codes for CATSRDIGTVYGYTF.